The next 17 T cell receptor beta chains were all read from a single sample in a study of CD8+CD57+ T cells in acquired aplastic anemia. TCR beta VDJ and CDR3 profiling used genomic DNA as template. MiXCR was run by TCRdb on the reads, yielding one entry per CDR3 protein. Seen here are 150,000 to 200,000 distinct CDR3 sequences, approximately 40% observed once, and the top ten hold 1.1%. Sequenced sample: sorted CD4+, CD8+, or CD8+CD57+ T cells (not recorded which) from PBMCs. The source of these receptors is a human donor in good health.

This clonotype was recorded a few times. The chain joins TRBV7-8 to TRBJ2-5, with D maybe TRBD1 (5 bases). This CDR3 has 16 amino acids. Trimming removed 1 base at V and 0 bases at J, with 12 bases between. Per the germline V gene, CDR1 is SGHVS and CDR2 is FQNEAQ. The CDR3 protein is CASSLEGGAYQETQYF. The DNA of the CDR3 is TGTGCCAGCAGCTTAGAGGGTGGGGCCTACCAAGAGACCCAGTACTTC.

The genes are TRBV4-1 and TRBJ2-7; D may be TRBD2 (5 bases). The CDR3 loop spans 16 amino acids. Between the trimmed V and J ends, which lost 2 bases and 4 bases, there was a span of 18 bases. The germline gives CDR1 MGHRA, CDR2 YSYEKL. The CDR3 sequence is CASSQMGELGSYEQYF. The CDR3 bases are TGCGCCAGCAGCCAAATGGGAGAATTGGGTAGTTACGAGCAGTACTTC.

The CDR3 sequence is CASSTGTSGVTGELFF. CDR3 DNA: TGTGCCAGCAGCACCGGGACTAGCGGTGTGACCGGGGAGCTGTTTTTT. This chain links TRBV7-3 with TRBJ2-2; 11 positions match TRBD2. The CDR3 runs 16 residues. Germline CDR1 SGHTA, CDR2 FQGTGA. Trimming cost V 5 bases and J 5 bases; bases outside gene matches: 7.

The chain combines TRBV2 with TRBJ1-6; D is perhaps TRBD1 (5 bases). The germline V gene encodes CDR1 SNHLY and CDR2 FYNNEI. V gave up 5 bases and J gave up 9 bases, with 17 bases separating them. CDR3 size: 15 residues. DNA of the CDR3: TGTGCCAGCAGTCTCTCCCAGGGTAGTGGTTCACCCCTCCACTTT. It yields the protein CASSLSQGSGSPLHF.

As regards this clonotype: This may arise from a read error, as a much more abundant clone is one base away. The chain is built from TRBV20-1 and TRBJ1-5, with 9 bases lining up with TRBD1. CDR3 length: 21 amino acids. CDR1 and CDR2 from the germline V gene are DFQATT and SNEGSKA (reference sequence). V dropped 2 bases and J dropped 3; count of bases not matched to a gene: 23. DNA of the CDR3: TGCAGTGCTAGATCCTCCAGCCAAGGAAAGGGACAGGGAACCTCCAATCAGCCCCAGCATTTT. Amino acids: CSARSSSQGKGQGTSNQPQHF.

On this clonotype itself: The conserved phenylalanine or tryptophan normally closing the CDR3 is absent here, so this likely arose from a read error. The chain links TRBV7-2 to TRBJ1-5; no definite D call. The CDR3 is made up of 15 amino acids. Trimming took off 5 bases at V and 1 base at J, with 12 bases between the two ends. Germline V gene sequence: CDR1 SGHTA, CDR2 FQGNSA. The CDR3 sequence: CASSPLIGSNQPQHL. CDR3 bases: TGTGCCAGCAGCCCCCTCATAGGCAGCAATCAGCCCCAGCATCTT.

This clonotype was detected many times. The V and J genes are TRBV6-4 and TRBJ1-2; D is ambiguous. From germline, CDR1 is MRHNA and CDR2 SNTAGT. This CDR3 region has 14 residues. Trimming pared 5 bases from V and 1 base from J, leaving 11 bases between. The CDR3 loop is CASSPWGDNYGYTF. The DNA of the CDR3 is TGTGCCAGCAGTCCCTGGGGAGATAACTATGGCTACACCTTC.

V gene TRBV20-1 combines with J gene TRBJ2-7; the match to TRBD1 covers 7 bases. Germline CDR1 DFQATT, CDR2 SNEGSKA (reference sequence). The junction had 8 bases not matched to a gene; V was cut back by 4 bases and J by 2 bases. There are 14 residues in the CDR3. The CDR3 reads CSATRTGFPYEQYF. The CDR3 coding sequence is TGCAGTGCTACCCGGACAGGTTTCCCCTACGAGCAGTACTTC.

This clonotype came up many times. This sequence joins TRBV3-1 and TRBJ2-3; D is possibly TRBD2 (5 bases). The germline gives CDR1 LGHDT, CDR2 YNNKEL (reference sequence). CDR3 length: 14 amino acids. Trimming pared 0 bases from V and 2 bases from J, leaving 6 bases between. The CDR3 coding sequence is TGTGCCAGCAGCCAAGACGGACTCACAGATACGCAGTATTTT. Encoded protein: CASSQDGLTDTQYF.

CDR3 bases: TGTGCCAGCAGTCCCGACAGGGAGACAGATACGCAGTATTTT. Translated: CASSPDRETDTQYF. The chain combines TRBV6-4 with TRBJ2-3, with 7 bases lining up with TRBD1. The CDR3 consists of 14 residues. In germline, CDR1 is MRHNA, CDR2 SNTAGT. With V trimmed by 5 bases and J by 3 bases, 5 bases remained unmatched.

This clonotype appeared many times. The chain joins TRBV6-1 to TRBJ1-1; possibly TRBD1 for D (5 bases). V lost 0 bases, J lost 4 bases, and 9 bases lay in between. Germline-derived CDR1 and CDR2 are MNHNS and SASEGT. This CDR3 is built from 14 residues. The chain's CDR3 is CASSEAEGLTEAFF. The DNA for the CDR3 is TGTGCCAGCAGTGAAGCGGAGGGGCTCACTGAAGCTTTCTTT.

Worth noting for this clonotype: The CDR3 ends on some other residue instead of the conserved phenylalanine or tryptophan, so this is likely a read error. The chain recombines TRBV6-1 with TRBJ1-3, with TRBD1 identical over 7 bases. The germline gives CDR1 MNHNS, CDR2 SASEGT. Losses at the gene ends were 5 bases for V and 2 bases for J; bases not matched to a gene: 3. The CDR3 is made up of 14 amino acids. The CDR3 spells CASSRTGAGNTIYL. The CDR3 DNA reads as TGTGCCAGCAGTCGGACAGGTGCTGGAAACACCATATATCTT.

This clonotype occurred once. The rearrangement uses TRBV7-9 and TRBJ1-2, with D perhaps TRBD1 (5 bases). CDR3 length equals 13 residues. Germline V gene sequence: CDR1 SEHNR, CDR2 FQNEAQ (reference sequence). V shed 2 bases and J shed 6 bases, with 10 bases lying between them. CDR3 residues: CASSLISGDGYTF. CDR3 DNA: TGTGCCAGCAGCTTAATTTCGGGGGATGGCTACACCTTC.

This clonotype was counted ten times or more. The gene calls are TRBV5-1 and TRBJ2-7, with TRBD2 matching over 7 bases. The germline gives CDR1 SGHRS, CDR2 YFSETQ. The CDR3 has 14 amino acids. Trimming removed 4 bases from V and 1 base from J; junction bases left unmatched: 5. CDR3 coding DNA: TGCGCCAGCAGCGGGAGGGCCGGGTCCTACGAGCAGTACTTC. Its translation is CASSGRAGSYEQYF.

The chain joins TRBV7-6 to TRBJ1-1; weak D call: TRBD1 (5 bases). The germline V gene has CDR1 SGHVS and CDR2 FNYEAQ. V lost 1 base, J lost 0 bases, and 18 bases lay in between. This CDR3 spans 18 amino acids. The CDR3 sequence: CASSLGGWDVMMNTEAFF. The CDR3 bases are TGTGCCAGCAGCTTAGGGGGCTGGGACGTGATGATGAACACTGAAGCTTTCTTT.

This clonotype turned up a few times. The chain employs TRBV10-3 and TRBJ1-1; D is possibly TRBD1 (6 bases). The germline V and J ends were trimmed by 10 bases and 8 bases, with 17 bases remaining between them. The CDR3 is made up of 12 amino acids. CDR1 and CDR2 from the germline V gene are ENHRY and SYGVKD. The CDR3 DNA follows: TGTGCCACTCAAGGATCAGGACAGGAAGCTTTCTTT. It yields the protein CATQGSGQEAFF.

This clonotype was counted a single time. This could be a read error, since a much larger clone is one nucleotide away. The V gene is TRBV7-2, the J gene TRBJ1-2, with TRBD1 as a possible D gene (5 bases). The CDR3 has 12 amino acids. Per germline, CDR1 SGHTA and CDR2 FQGNSA. The V end lost 3 bases, the J end lost 4 bases, and 6 bases lay between the germline ends. The CDR3 loop reads CASSLGGYGYTF. The CDR3, as DNA: TGTGCCAGCAGCTTGGGGGGCTATGGCTACACCTTC.